Shown below are 3 T cell receptor beta chains from a single sample sequenced in a study of PD-1 blockade in classical Hodgkin lymphoma. Only in-frame clones appear in the TCRdb table, and some are missing; sequencing was by immunoSEQ multiplex PCR. This table has more than 95,000 clones, more than 70% appearing once. Time point given: cycle 4 day 1 (C4D1), after more than five weeks of nivolumab. No patient escaped relapse after autologous stem cell transplantation, and brentuximab vedotin exposure varied. Sample: peripheral blood mononuclear cells (PBMCs), taken before the fourth cycle of nivolumab. The source is a human donor with classical Hodgkin lymphoma.

This rearrangement joins TRBV6-5 to TRBJ1-2; D remains unclear. Germline lookup yields CDR1 MNHEY and CDR2 SVGAGI. Trimming left V 7 bases short and J 5 bases short, with 8 bases between. The CDR3 is 11 amino acids. The CDR3 protein is CASIIGYGYTF. The CDR3 nucleotides read TGTGCCAGCATAATTGGTTATGGCTACACCTTC.

This chain joins TRBV4-1 and TRBJ1-1; 7 bases are a match to TRBD1. The CDR3 runs to 13 residues. Germline V CDR1 and CDR2: MGHRA, YSYEKL. Losses at the gene ends were 4 bases for V and 7 bases for J; bases not matched to a gene: 6. The DNA of the CDR3 is TGCGCCAGCAGCCCCTTGAGGGACAGTGAAGCTTTCTTT. It encodes CASSPLRDSEAFF.

The chain employs TRBV7-2 and TRBJ2-7, with 12 bases lining up with TRBD2. CDR3 length equals 16 residues. The J segment lost 0 bases and the V segment lost 4 bases, leaving 4 bases of the junction unmatched. Germline V gene lookup returns CDR1 SGHTA and CDR2 FQGNSA. CDR3 coding DNA: TGTGCCAGCAGCTCCCGGGGACTAGCGGGCTCCTACGAGCAGTACTTC. Residues: CASSSRGLAGSYEQYF.